Each of the 9 T cell receptor beta chains below was sequenced from the same sample in a study of CD8 T cells in Susac syndrome. When the RNA was reverse transcribed, random hexamers were used with an input of roughly 0.45 to 1 ug. TCRdb fed the immunoSEQ multiplex PCR reads into MiXCR, producing one record per CDR3 protein. The sample includes 250,000 to 300,000 distinct CDR3 sequences, about 82% of them seen just once. Sequenced sample: CD8+ T cells from PBMCs. The receptors here all came from a human donor with multiple sclerosis.

The chain links TRBV20-1 to TRBJ2-7; D not resolved. Trimming cost V 3 bases and J 7 bases, with 22 bases left between them. This CDR3 has 15 residues. CDR1 and CDR2 from the germline V gene are DFQATT and SNEGSKA (reference sequence). The DNA of the CDR3 is TGCAGTGCTAGCAGATCGGAGTCCCCTACTTGGGAGCAGTACTTC. As protein: CSASRSESPTWEQYF.

This clonotype was counted between two and nine times. The chain employs TRBV6-6 and TRBJ2-2; D remains ambiguous. This CDR3 contains 14 residues. The ends were cut back, 2 bases at V and 5 bases at J, with 9 bases in the middle. CDR1 is MNHNY and CDR2 is SVGAGI in the germline V gene (reference sequence). The CDR3 DNA follows: TGTGCCAGCAGTTACAGTGGGCCAACCGGGGAGCTGTTTTTT. Translation gives CASSYSGPTGELFF.

The V gene is TRBV28, the J gene TRBJ1-1; D might be TRBD1 (5 bases). V lost 8 bases and J lost 6, with 16 bases in between. CDR3 size: 13 residues. Germline values: CDR1 MDHEN, CDR2 SYDVKM. The DNA for the CDR3 is TGTGCCAGCGGCGGGGGAAACGTCGCTGAAGCTTTCTTT. Translated, it gives CASGGGNVAEAFF. The full variable domain, rest sourced from reference TRBV28 and TRBJ1-1, is DVKVTQSSRYLVKRTGEKVFLECVQDMDHENMFWYRQDPGLGLRLIYFSYDVKMKEKGDIPEGYSVSREKKERFSLILESASTNQTSMYLCASGGGNVAEAFFGQGTRLTVV.

The chain is built from TRBV4-3 and TRBJ1-2; D might be TRBD1 (6 bases). Germline V gives CDR1 LGHNA, CDR2 YSLEER. CDR3 length equals 16 residues. V lost 4 bases and J 4 bases, leaving 19 bases between the germline ends. This CDR3 reads CASSPDRQTSLYGYTF. The CDR3 bases are TGCGCCAGCAGCCCAGACAGGCAGACAAGTCTCTATGGCTACACCTTC.

This clonotype was found a few times. The chain uses TRBV7-6 and TRBJ1-1; D gene ambiguous. The CDR3 has 12 amino acids. The V end lost 5 bases, the J end lost 3 bases, and 7 bases lay between the germline ends. In germline, CDR1 is SGHVS, CDR2 FNYEAQ. The CDR3 DNA follows: TGTGCCAGCAGCCCCACAGACACTGAAGCTTTCTTT. It translates to CASSPTDTEAFF.

The chain couples TRBV14 to TRBJ2-3; 7 bases are shared with TRBD1. The CDR3 is 13 amino acids. Germline CDR1 SGHDN, CDR2 FVKESK. Trimming at V came to 1 base and at J to 8 bases, leaving 3 bases not matched to a gene. In nucleotides, the CDR3 is TGTGCCAGCAGCCAAGGAGGGGGCGGTACGCAGTATTTT. Translation gives CASSQGGGGTQYF.

V usage is TRBV3-1 and J usage is TRBJ2-1; the match to TRBD2 covers 9 bases. CDR1 LGHDT and CDR2 YNNKEL come from the germline V gene (reference sequence). V shed 0 bases, J shed 6 bases, and the junction held 9 bases outside the gene matches. CDR3 length: 17 amino acids. CDR3 DNA sequence: TGTGCCAGCAGCCAAGATATCGGCCTAGCGGGATTCAATGAGCAGTTCTTC. Translation: CASSQDIGLAGFNEQFF.

This rearrangement joins TRBV3-1 to TRBJ2-3; 7 positions agree with TRBD2. Germline V gives CDR1 LGHDT, CDR2 YNNKEL (reference sequence). The CDR3 spans 17 residues. J was trimmed by 4 bases and V by 5 bases; bases with no gene match: 15. CDR3 DNA sequence: TGTGCCAGCAGCGGCATGGTTTTGCGGGAGCGGGCAGATACGCAGTATTTT. Its translation is CASSGMVLRERADTQYF.

This clonotype was picked up a small number of times. The rearrangement joins TRBV7-9 to TRBJ2-7, with D possibly being TRBD1 or TRBD2 (6 bases each). The CDR3 contains 13 residues. V was shortened by 5 bases and J by 8 bases, with 16 bases between the two germline ends. Germline V CDR1 and CDR2: SEHNR, FQNEAQ (reference sequence). As DNA, the CDR3 is TGTGCCAGCAGCCCCGTTGCGGGACACAAGCAGTACTTC. It codes for CASSPVAGHKQYF.